These 18 T cell receptor beta chains share one sample of origin, sequenced in a study of response to subunit inactivated influenza vaccine listed by TCRdb under 2018. Libraries were made using RT-PCR. The sequencer listed for this sample is Illumina HiSeq 2500. TCRdb applied fastp at Q25 and MiXCR to the public reads, then kept only in-frame beta chains. Every distinct CDR3 protein forms one entry, paired with its most common genes and DNA. This sample has 500,000 to 550,000 distinct CDR3 sequences in its table, and about 8% of those were observed once. 10% to 15% of the sample goes to the ten largest clones. Sequenced material: PBMCs from blood, taken about 23 months after vaccination. The receptors stem from a man aged 50-75 years who received an inactivated influenza vaccine. Donor details come from another sample of the same person, matched by shared clones.

This clonotype was detected only a few times. This chain joins TRBV11-2 and TRBJ2-7, with D uncertain. The germline gives CDR1 SGHAT, CDR2 FQNNGV. CDR3 length equals 15 residues. Trimming pared 1 base from V and 1 base from J, leaving 11 bases between. The CDR3 region has the DNA TGTGCCAGCAGCTTAGCATTCAAGGGTTCCTACGAGCAGTACTTC. As protein: CASSLAFKGSYEQYF.

The chain combines TRBV27 with TRBJ1-2; TRBD1 matches at 9 bases. Per germline, CDR1 MNHEY and CDR2 SMNVEV (reference sequence). After removal of 5 bases from V and 3 bases from J, the junction contained 10 bases not matched to a gene. The CDR3 runs to 16 residues. CDR3 DNA sequence: TGTGCCAGCAGTGGCCCCCACAGGGGGCGCGACTATGGCTACACCTTC. It translates to CASSGPHRGRDYGYTF.

The chain joins TRBV12-5 to TRBJ1-2, with 7 bases that match TRBD1. This CDR3 spans 14 amino acids. Trimming cost V 1 base and J 4 bases; bases outside gene matches: 3. Germline lookup yields CDR1 LGHNT and CDR2 FRNRAP. The CDR3: CASGLGTGRYGYTF. The CDR3 nucleotides are TGTGCTAGTGGTTTGGGGACAGGACGCTATGGCTACACCTTC.

This chain links TRBV14 with TRBJ2-1; 11 bases match TRBD2. The CDR3 totals 21 residues. In germline, CDR1 is SGHDN, CDR2 FVKESK. The ends lost 1 base at V and 7 bases at J; junction bases unmatched: 21. The CDR3 loop reads CASSQVGLAGGIPVGWNEQFF. CDR3 DNA: TGTGCCAGCAGCCAAGTAGGGCTAGCGGGAGGAATCCCAGTCGGCTGGAATGAGCAGTTCTTC.

The rearrangement uses TRBV6-5 and TRBJ1-3; TRBD1 matches at 7 bases. This CDR3 is built from 16 residues. Trimming cost V 4 bases and J 3 bases; bases outside gene matches: 9. Germline lookup yields CDR1 MNHEY and CDR2 SVGAGI. The CDR3, as DNA: TGTGCCAGCAGTTCCCCCCAGGGGGTCGGTGGAAACACCATATATTTT. Translated, it gives CASSSPQGVGGNTIYF.

This clonotype was counted many times. The CDR3 is CASSQAGGVGTEAFF. CDR3 nucleotides: TGTGCCAGCAGCCAAGCCGGGGGGGTGGGCACTGAAGCTTTCTTT. V and J are TRBV4-2 and TRBJ1-1, with a possible D match to TRBD1 (5 bases). In germline, CDR1 is LGHNA, CDR2 YNFKEQ. V dropped 1 base and J dropped 4 bases, with 13 bases sitting between them. CDR3 length: 15 amino acids.

CDR3 region: CASGADYGGQYF. The CDR3 nucleotides are TGTGCCAGCGGGGCCGACTATGGGGGGCAGTACTTC. The chain is built from TRBV6-6 and TRBJ2-7; D is perhaps TRBD1 or TRBD2 (5 bases each). V lost 8 bases and J lost 9, with 17 bases in between. This CDR3 has 12 residues. Germline V gene data show CDR1 as MNHNY and CDR2 as SVGAGI (reference sequence).

Only a few counts were recorded for this clonotype. The V call is TRBV20-1, the J call TRBJ2-1, with 8 bases identical to TRBD2. CDR3 size: 16 residues. Germline lookup yields CDR1 DFQATT and CDR2 SNEGSKA (reference sequence). J gave up 7 bases and V 1 base, and 12 bases lay outside the gene matches. The CDR3 sequence is CSARGGLSGRGNEQFF. As DNA, the CDR3 is TGCAGTGCTAGAGGGGGGTTGAGCGGGAGAGGAAATGAGCAGTTCTTC.

CDR3 protein: CASSDLRAGGKDTQYF. DNA of the CDR3: TGTGCCAGCAGCGACCTACGAGCGGGAGGGAAAGATACGCAGTATTTT. The genes are TRBV7-9 and TRBJ2-3; the match to TRBD2 covers 10 bases. From germline, CDR1 is SEHNR and CDR2 FQNEAQ (reference sequence). This CDR3 region has 16 residues. V was clipped by 5 bases and J by 5 bases; unmatched bases: 10.

This clonotype appeared many times. The V gene is TRBV7-2, the J gene TRBJ2-4; D remains ambiguous. CDR1 SGHTA and CDR2 FQGNSA come from the germline V gene. This CDR3 comprises 15 residues. Trimming stripped 4 bases from V and 2 bases from J, with 12 bases between. CDR3 DNA sequence: TGTGCCAGCAGCTCCCCGACGAGGTCCAAAAACATTCAGTACTTC. Its translation is CASSSPTRSKNIQYF.

This clonotype was detected only a few times. The chain recombines TRBV4-2 with TRBJ2-1; 12 bases agree with TRBD1. Germline V lookup: CDR1 LGHNA, CDR2 YNFKEQ. The J segment lost 9 bases and the V segment lost 1 base, leaving 13 bases of the junction unmatched. This CDR3 spans 18 amino acids. CDR3 region: CASSQVYSGTGGFREQFF. CDR3 bases: TGTGCCAGCAGCCAAGTCTACTCCGGGACAGGGGGCTTTCGTGAGCAGTTCTTC.

V usage is TRBV15 and J usage is TRBJ1-1; D not resolved. CDR3 length: 13 amino acids. V lost 4 bases to trimming and J lost 1 base, with 7 bases between them. Germline V lookup: CDR1 LNHNV, CDR2 YYDKDF (reference sequence). CDR3 in DNA: TGTGCCACCAGCACGGCCACGAACACTGAAGCTTTCTTT. It specifies CATSTATNTEAFF. Supplemented by reference TRBV15 and TRBJ1-1, the full variable domain reads DAMVIQNPRYQVTQFGKPVTLSCSQTLNHNVMYWYQQKSSQAPKLLFHYYDKDFNNEADTPDNFQSRRPNTSFCFLDIRSPGLGDTAMYLCATSTATNTEAFFGQGTRLTVV.

This clonotype has ten or more counts. V and J are TRBV20-1 and TRBJ2-4, with TRBD1 identical over 7 bases. There are 14 residues in the CDR3. J lost 5 bases, V lost 6 bases, and 10 bases had no gene match. CDR1 is DFQATT and CDR2 is SNEGSKA in the germline V gene (reference sequence). The CDR3 loop reads CSARQGLGQNIQYF. The CDR3 DNA is TGCAGTGCAAGACAGGGATTGGGCCAAAACATTCAGTACTTC.

The chain couples TRBV3-1 to TRBJ2-3, with D uncertain. CDR3 length equals 14 residues. Germline V gene lookup returns CDR1 LGHDT and CDR2 YNNKEL (reference sequence). V was shortened by 0 bases and J by 8 bases, with 12 bases between the two germline ends. DNA for the CDR3: TGTGCCAGCAGCCAAGATAGGGCAGCAGGTACGCAGTATTTT. It translates to CASSQDRAAGTQYF.

In its sample, this clonotype was seen many times. The CDR3 DNA reads TGTGCCACCAGTGACAACACGGACAGGGACCAAGAGACCCAGTACTTC. Its protein product is CATSDNTDRDQETQYF. This chain uses TRBV24-1 with TRBJ2-5, with 8 bases that match TRBD1. The V gene end was trimmed by 4 bases and the J gene end by 0 bases; junction bases not matched to a gene: 6. CDR3 length: 16 amino acids. Germline V CDR1 and CDR2: KGHDR, SFDVKD.

This chain joins TRBV13 and TRBJ2-5; 9 bases align to TRBD2. V lost 5 bases and J lost 2; bases outside the gene matches: 12. This CDR3 contains 17 residues. Germline V gene lookup returns CDR1 PRHDT and CDR2 FYEKMQ (reference sequence). The DNA of the CDR3 is TGTGCCAGCAGCCTCCTTTTAGCGGGAGTGGAACAAGAGACCCAGTACTTC. This translates into CASSLLLAGVEQETQYF.

This clonotype was counted many times. CDR3 in DNA: TGTGCCAGCAGTTTAGGGGGGATCTCTGGAAACACCATATATTTT. It codes for CASSLGGISGNTIYF. This sequence joins TRBV28 and TRBJ1-3, with D perhaps matching TRBD1 (5 bases). In germline, CDR1 is MDHEN, CDR2 SYDVKM. This CDR3 is built from 15 residues. V was cut by 2 bases and J by 0 bases, with 8 bases left in between.

This clonotype was detected ten times or more. This rearrangement joins TRBV29-1 to TRBJ2-4, with TRBD1 matching 8 bases. The germline V gene has CDR1 SQVTM and CDR2 ANQGSEA. The CDR3 consists of 14 residues. Trimming at V came to 6 bases and at J to 4 bases, leaving 8 bases not matched to a gene. The CDR3 nucleotides read TGCAGCGTAACACAGGGGGTGAGGAAAAACATTCAGTACTTC. Translated: CSVTQGVRKNIQYF.